This T cell receptor beta chain was found in a study of identical twins. The CDR3 totals 14 residues. Germline lookup yields CDR1 DFQATT and CDR2 SNEGSKA (reference sequence). The V gene lost 5 bases and the J gene lost 0 bases, with 10 bases spanning the gap. About this clonotype itself: What it binds is not known.

Study-level points and caveats: Partly confounded zero-insertion analyses could result from invariant MAIT and iNKT cells. In monozygotic twins, models underestimated the sharing of out-of-frame TCR alpha.

A single record per CDR3 protein comes from TCRdb applying MiXCR to the 5' RACE reads. The sample consists of around 490,000 distinct CDR3 sequences, roughly an eighth of them appearing once. The same data also went into a second study, on yellow fever vaccine responses in identical twins.

This TCR was sampled from a woman younger than 30 in good health. This chain connects TRBV20-1 to TRBJ2-2; D is uncertain. Sequencing used CD4+ T cells sorted from blood. CDR3 nucleotides: TGCAGTGCTCCCCATTGGTCGAACACCGGGGAGCTGTTTTTT. It is translated as CSAPHWSNTGELFF.